This T cell receptor beta chain was profiled in a study of T-cell reconstitution after alpha-beta-depleted transplantation in children. The CDR3 extends over 15 amino acids. V was pared by 2 bases and J by 5 bases, with 14 bases between. Looked up from germline, CDR1 is SGHRS and CDR2 is YFSETQ. Unique molecular identifiers were built into the TCRbeta library. TCRdb ran MiXCR on the PCR reads and lists one entry per CDR3 protein. This sample has about 640,000 distinct CDR3 sequences, with roughly 15% found just once. Specimen: PBMCs from the stem cell graft donor, collected from the stem cell graft. The chain couples TRBV5-1 to TRBJ2-1; TRBD1 or TRBD2 may be the D gene (5 bases each). The sequence derives from a human donor who donated a stem cell graft to a child with acute myeloid leukemia. In DNA, the CDR3 is TGCGCCAGCAGCTTCTCGGGGACCCCTAACAATGAGCAGTTCTTC. As protein: CASSFSGTPNNEQFF.